This T cell receptor beta chain was sequenced for a study of response to subunit inactivated influenza vaccine. Findings and limits, study-wide: With each seasonal influenza vaccination, the authors suggested, few new T cells are recruited.

CDR1 is SNHLY and CDR2 is FYNNEI in the germline V gene. The CDR3 runs 13 residues. The V gene lost 5 bases and the J gene lost 4 bases, with 12 bases spanning the gap. TCRdb recomputed calls from the RT-PCR reads with MiXCR, one row per CDR3 protein. The sample holds roughly 630,000 distinct CDR3 sequences; 13% to 15% are singletons and the top ten take less than 8.5%. This clonotype was counted between two and nine times. Its specificity is not known. The V and J genes are TRBV2 and TRBJ2-7; D possibly corresponds to TRBD2 (6 bases). This TCR was sampled from a man aged 50 or older who received an inactivated influenza vaccine. Material: PBMCs from blood, obtained roughly 15 days before vaccination. CDR3 in amino acids: CASSRAGRYEQYF. The DNA of the CDR3 is TGTGCCAGCAGTCGGGCAGGGAGGTACGAGCAGTACTTC.